The clone carrying this T cell receptor (beta chain) was counted only a few times. The antigen is unknown. This sample is part of a study of cytomegalovirus exposure and HLA in healthy donors. Across the study: Earlier, some 200 million T cells were analyzed, and fewer than 120 million unique TCR beta sequences were found among them.

While unrecorded immune exposures were likely, the donors were nominally healthy when sampled. Study outcomes and limitations: A later analysis found that most CMV-associated TCR beta chains appeared HLA-restricted.

This PCR relied on a set of 60 Vbeta primers and 13 Jbeta primers. The method was immunoSEQ multiplex PCR; TCRdb's version includes in-frame clones alone and lacks a portion of them. This sample has about 82,000 clones; over 75% occur once, and the top ten carry over 3%. CDR3 size: 15 residues. From germline, CDR1 is MNHEY and CDR2 SVGAGI. With 1 base clipped from V and 4 bases from J, the junction kept 6 bases outside the gene matches. The specimen sequenced was PBMCs. This clonotype originated in a middle-aged man in good health and CMV-seronegative. This chain joins TRBV6-5 and TRBJ2-7; 8 positions match TRBD1. The CDR3 DNA reads TGTGCCAGCAGTTACTTGGGCAGGGGGCAATACGAGCAGTACTTC. Residues: CASSYLGRGQYEQYF.